This TCR beta chain was obtained from a study of CD8 T cells in Susac syndrome. An input of 0.5 to 1 ug of RNA was subjected to reverse transcription using random hexamers. Using its own MiXCR run on the immunoSEQ multiplex PCR reads, TCRdb lists one record per CDR3 protein. The sample yields hundreds of thousands of distinct CDR3 sequences, 75% to 85% seen once. This CDR3 spans 17 amino acids. Deletions cut 2 bases from V and 3 bases from J, with 16 bases between. CDR1 and CDR2 (germline): MNHEY, SMNVEV (reference sequence). The sequenced sample consisted of CD8+ T cells from PBMCs. The chain couples TRBV27 to TRBJ2-2, with D unclear. This clonotype originated in a human donor with multiple sclerosis. The CDR3 region is CASSLEVLTADTGELFF. The CDR3 coding sequence is TGTGCCAGCAGTTTAGAGGTTTTAACAGCAGACACCGGGGAGCTGTTTTTT.